A single sample gave rise to the 19 T cell receptor beta chains below, sequenced in a study of T cell responses to AZD1222 COVID-19 vaccine. The table came from immunoSEQ multiplex PCR; TCRdb's copy has only in-frame clones and leaves some out. The sample holds 120,000 to 150,000 clones, approximately 90% seen once. The sequencing used peripheral blood, collected 28 days after the second AZD1222 dose. These TCRs come from an adult who received the AZD1222 COVID-19 vaccine.

The chain uses TRBV29-1 and TRBJ2-1; TRBD2 might be the D (6 bases). CDR3 length: 12 amino acids. The V end lost 1 base, the J end lost 5 bases, and 6 bases lay between the germline ends. Germline assignment: CDR1 SQVTM and CDR2 ANQGSEA. The CDR3 reads CSVEAGDNEQFF. The CDR3 DNA is TGCAGCGTTGAAGCGGGAGACAATGAGCAGTTCTTC.

The table lists this clone with a few counts. The chain has TRBV5-6 and TRBJ2-5, with TRBD2 as a possible D gene (6 bases). V was pared by 0 bases and J by 1 base, with 16 bases between. This CDR3 comprises 17 residues. Germline assignment: CDR1 SGHDT and CDR2 YYEEEE. The CDR3 region is CASSLGPLVAVQETQYF. Written as DNA, the CDR3 is TGTGCCAGCAGCTTGGGCCCTCTGGTAGCGGTCCAAGAGACCCAGTACTTC.

The V gene is TRBV7-9, the J gene TRBJ1-5, with D tentatively TRBD1 (5 bases). The V and J ends lost 3 bases and 1 base respectively, with 10 bases between them. CDR1 and CDR2 (germline): SEHNR, FQNEAQ (reference sequence). This CDR3 comprises 15 residues. The DNA for the CDR3 is TGTGCCAGCAGCTTTGCAGGGCAGAGCAATCAGCCCCAGCATTTT. This codes for CASSFAGQSNQPQHF.

The V gene is TRBV28, the J gene TRBJ1-6, with 11 bases that match TRBD1. Germline CDR1 is MDHEN and CDR2 is SYDVKM. The CDR3 has 17 residues. Trimming took 5 bases from V and 7 from J; bases not matched to a gene: 10. CDR3 coding DNA: TGTGCCAGCAGTATCCGGTCTTGGGACAGGGGGAATTCACCCCTCCACTTT. Its translation is CASSIRSWDRGNSPLHF.

The sample holds one count of this clone. The rearrangement uses TRBV18 and TRBJ1-4, with D possibly TRBD1 on 6 matching bases. The germline V gene has CDR1 KGHSH and CDR2 LQKENI. Trimming left V 5 bases short and J 3 bases short, with 10 bases between. The CDR3 totals 14 residues. The CDR3 nucleotides read TGTGCCAGCTCATCAGGGGCCTCTAATGAAAAACTGTTTTTT. Its translation is CASSSGASNEKLFF.

The count of this clone is one. The rearrangement joins TRBV4-1 to TRBJ2-1, with unresolved D. The CDR3 covers 16 residues. V lost 3 bases and J 2 bases, leaving 14 bases between the germline ends. Germline V lookup: CDR1 MGHRA, CDR2 YSYEKL. This chain's CDR3 is CASSQAPDRPYNEQFF. DNA of the CDR3: TGCGCCAGCAGCCAGGCTCCCGATAGGCCCTACAATGAGCAGTTCTTC.

The chain joins TRBV4-1 to TRBJ1-5; D remains ambiguous. Germline-derived CDR1 and CDR2 are MGHRA and YSYEKL. The CDR3 extends over 16 amino acids. V dropped 4 bases and J dropped 3 bases, with 16 bases sitting between them. The CDR3 region has the DNA TGCGCCAGCAGCCTATCGGGTCCAACTACCAATCAGCCCCAGCATTTT. Its translation: CASSLSGPTTNQPQHF.

This clone was counted only a few times. The chain couples TRBV5-6 to TRBJ1-1, with a possible D match to TRBD1 (5 bases). The V end lost 0 bases, the J end lost 1 base, and 7 bases lay between the germline ends. CDR1 and CDR2 (germline): SGHDT, YYEEEE. This CDR3 region has 14 residues. For the CDR3, the DNA is TGTGCCAGCAGCTTGGTAGGGGAGAACACTGAAGCTTTCTTT. Translation gives CASSLVGENTEAFF. Full variable domain (outside the CDR3, taken from reference TRBV5-6 and TRBJ1-1): DAGVTQSPTHLIKTRGQQVTLRCSPKSGHDTVSWYQQALGQGPQFIFQYYEEEERQRGNFPDRFSGHQFPNYSSELNVNALLLGDSALYLCASSLVGENTEAFFGQGTRLTVV.

This clone showed up just a few times. The chain couples TRBV27 to TRBJ1-2, with TRBD1 matching 9 bases. The length of the CDR3 is 15 residues. The germline V gene has CDR1 MNHEY and CDR2 SMNVEV (reference sequence). V shed 5 bases, J shed 3 bases, and the junction held 7 bases outside the gene matches. Here the CDR3 DNA reads TGTGCCAGCAGTCTGATCGGGACAGGGCACTATGGCTACACCTTC. It specifies CASSLIGTGHYGYTF.

V gene TRBV5-1 combines with J gene TRBJ1-2, with 7 bases matching TRBD1. The CDR3 is made up of 14 amino acids. V shed 4 bases, J shed 4 bases, and the junction held 7 bases outside the gene matches. CDR1 and CDR2 from the germline V gene are SGHRS and YFSETQ. The CDR3 region has the DNA TGCGCCAGCAGCAGGCTGGGACAGAGCTATGGCTACACCTTC. Translation gives CASSRLGQSYGYTF. Looking up the rest from reference TRBV5-1 and TRBJ1-2 gives the full variable domain: KAGVTQTPRYLIKTRGQQVTLSCSPISGHRSVSWYQQTPGQGLQFLFEYFSETQRNKGNFPGRFSGRQFSNSRSEMNVSTLELGDSALYLCASSRLGQSYGYTFGSGTRLTVV.

V is TRBV7-2 and J is TRBJ1-4; D is ambiguous. Germline lookup yields CDR1 SGHTA and CDR2 FQGNSA. The CDR3 length is 14 residues. The V gene lost 1 base and the J gene lost 5 bases, with 8 bases spanning the gap. This CDR3 is CASSLGGRNEKLFF. CDR3 sequence (DNA): TGTGCCAGCAGCTTAGGCGGGAGGAATGAAAAACTGTTTTTT.

This clone was detected only once. The rearrangement links TRBV3-1 (or the pseudogene TRBV3-2) to TRBJ1-1; the D gene is possibly TRBD1 (5 bases). Trimming pared 5 bases from V and 0 bases from J, leaving 10 bases between. The germline gives CDR1 LGHDT, CDR2 YNNKEL (reference sequence). The CDR3 sequence is 14 residues long. CDR3 amino acids: CASSSGLMNTEAFF. CDR3 sequence (DNA): TGTGCCAGCAGCTCGGGACTTATGAACACTGAAGCTTTCTTT.

The gene calls are TRBV19 and TRBJ1-1, with 7 nucleotides matching TRBD1. Germline CDR1 and CDR2: LNHDA and SQIVND (reference sequence). J lost 6 bases, V lost 6 bases, and 10 bases had no gene match. The CDR3 runs 14 residues. The CDR3 spells CASRKGQWVPEAFF. The CDR3 region has the DNA TGTGCCAGTAGAAAGGGACAGTGGGTACCTGAAGCTTTCTTT.

The rearrangement joins TRBV7-9 to TRBJ1-2; possibly TRBD1 for D (6 bases). This CDR3 contains 17 residues. Germline V CDR1 and CDR2: SEHNR, FQNEAQ (reference sequence). The V end was cut by 5 bases, the J end by 1 base, with 20 bases between. The CDR3 reads CASSASTRDNFNYGYTF. The DNA for the CDR3 is TGTGCCAGCAGCGCGTCAACCCGGGACAATTTTAACTATGGCTACACCTTC.

This sequence joins TRBV28 and TRBJ2-1; 9 bases map to TRBD1. V was pared by 3 bases and J by 4 bases, with 4 bases of the junction left unmatched. CDR3 length equals 15 residues. Germline V gene data show CDR1 as MDHEN and CDR2 as SYDVKM. The CDR3: CASSLWDREYNEQFF. Here the CDR3 DNA reads TGTGCCAGCAGTTTGTGGGACAGGGAGTACAATGAGCAGTTCTTC.

This chain links TRBV5-5 with TRBJ1-4; weak D call: TRBD1 (5 bases). The CDR3 loop spans 15 amino acids. The ends were cut back, 2 bases at V and 7 bases at J, with 15 bases in the middle. Germline V gene data show CDR1 as SGHKS and CDR2 as YYEKEE (reference sequence). DNA for the CDR3: TGTGCCAGCAGCTTAACAGGCGTACTTTCTGAAAAACTGTTTTTT. It specifies CASSLTGVLSEKLFF.

As concerns this clone: The same CDR3 arises from other DNA sequences in this sample as well. The rearrangement links TRBV18 to TRBJ1-1; 8 bases line up with TRBD1. The CDR3 consists of 14 residues. CDR1 KGHSH and CDR2 LQKENI come from the germline V gene. Trimming at V came to 2 bases and at J to 1 base, leaving 0 bases not matched to a gene. CDR3 protein: CASSPDRGNTEAFF. Written as DNA, the CDR3 is TGTGCCAGCTCACCAGACAGGGGGAACACTGAAGCTTTCTTT.

The V and J genes are TRBV6-5 and TRBJ1-1; D ambiguous. Per germline, CDR1 MNHEY and CDR2 SVGAGI. The CDR3 consists of 14 residues. V was shortened by 6 bases and J by 4 bases, with 15 bases between the two germline ends. The CDR3 DNA follows: TGTGCCAGCAGGAGAGGGTCTCTAGGCACTGAAGCTTTCTTT. Amino acids: CASRRGSLGTEAFF.

This chain uses TRBV7-2 with TRBJ1-6; D call uncertain. Germline CDR1 and CDR2: SGHTA and FQGNSA. Deletions cut 1 base from V and 10 bases from J, with 8 bases between. This CDR3 is built from 13 residues. In DNA form, the CDR3 reads TGTGCCAGCAGCTTAGTTGTAGCCTCACCCCTCCACTTT. Translating gives CASSLVVASPLHF.